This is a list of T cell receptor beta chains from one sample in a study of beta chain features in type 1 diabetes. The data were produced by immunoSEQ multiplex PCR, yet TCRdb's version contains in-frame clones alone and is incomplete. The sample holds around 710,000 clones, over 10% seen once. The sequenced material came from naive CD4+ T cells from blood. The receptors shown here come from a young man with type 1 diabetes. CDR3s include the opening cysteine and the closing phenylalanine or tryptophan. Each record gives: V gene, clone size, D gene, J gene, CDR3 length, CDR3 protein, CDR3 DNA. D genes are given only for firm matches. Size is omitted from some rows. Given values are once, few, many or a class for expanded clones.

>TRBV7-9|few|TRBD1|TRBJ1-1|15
CASSPATGLNTEAFF
TGTGCCAGCAGCCCCGCGACAGGGTTGAACACTGAAGCTTTCTTT
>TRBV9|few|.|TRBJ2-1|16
CASSVGSQGAYNEQFF
TGTGCCAGCAGCGTAGGATCACAAGGGGCCTACAATGAGCAGTTCTTC
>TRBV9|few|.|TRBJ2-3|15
CASSPPTGRTDTQYF
TGTGCCAGCAGCCCTCCGACGGGACGCACAGATACGCAGTATTTT
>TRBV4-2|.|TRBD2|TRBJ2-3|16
CASSQASGGPTNTQYF
TGTGCCAGCAGCCAGGCTAGCGGGGGCCCCACGAATACGCAGTATTTT
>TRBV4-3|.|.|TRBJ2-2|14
CASSLGVYTGELFF
TGCGCCAGCAGCCTCGGGGTTTACACCGGGGAGCTGTTTTTT
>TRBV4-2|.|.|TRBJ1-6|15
CASSQDPMLNSPLHF
TGTGCCAGCAGCCAAGACCCCATGCTGAATTCACCCCTCCACTTT
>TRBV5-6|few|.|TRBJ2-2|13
CASSLVLTGELFF
TGTGCCAGCAGCTTAGTTTTAACCGGGGAGCTGTTTTTT
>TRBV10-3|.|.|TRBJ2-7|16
CAISGSTTTVTYEQYF
TGTGCCATCAGTGGTTCTACCACGACAGTTACCTACGAGCAGTACTTC
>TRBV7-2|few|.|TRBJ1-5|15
CASSLVGREVQPQHF
TGTGCCAGCAGCCTAGTGGGCAGGGAGGTCCAGCCCCAGCATTTT
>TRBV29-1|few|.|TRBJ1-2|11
CSVHTDGGYTF
TGCAGCGTCCACACGGACGGCGGCTACACCTTC
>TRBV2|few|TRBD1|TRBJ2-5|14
CASSGGTGQETQYF
TGTGCCAGCAGTGGAGGGACAGGGCAAGAGACCCAGTACTTC
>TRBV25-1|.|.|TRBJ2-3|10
CASQRDTQYF
TGTGCCAGCCAGCGGGATACGCAGTATTTT
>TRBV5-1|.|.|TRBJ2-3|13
CASSWGGLDTQYF
TGCGCCAGCAGCTGGGGCGGCCTAGATACGCAGTATTTT
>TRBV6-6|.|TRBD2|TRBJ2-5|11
CASSQGLARYF
TGTGCCAGCAGTCAGGGACTAGCGAGGTACTTC
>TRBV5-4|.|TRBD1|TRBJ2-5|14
CASSSTGGKETQYF
TGTGCCAGCAGCTCTACAGGGGGCAAGGAGACCCAGTACTTC
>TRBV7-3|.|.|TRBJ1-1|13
CASSLSLNTEAFF
TGTGCCAGCAGCTTATCGTTGAACACTGAAGCTTTCTTT
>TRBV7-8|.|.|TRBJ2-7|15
CASSLWGRQTYEQYF
TGTGCCAGCAGCTTATGGGGCAGGCAGACCTACGAGCAGTACTTC